The clone carrying this T cell receptor (beta chain) has at least ten counts. The antigen remains unidentified. The sample originates from a study of T cells in Graves' hyperthyroidism and ophthalmopathy. The germline CDR1 and CDR2 sequences are LGHDT and YNNKEL (reference sequence). The CDR3 spans 13 residues. Trimming shortened V by 5 bases and J by 5 bases, and 12 bases separated the two germline ends. Study-wide findings and caveats: The model forecast ophthalmopathy, anticipating it by a median about six months before onset.

The CDR3 regions of TCR beta were amplified from RNA transcripts. First-round RT-PCR targeting the TCR CDR3 was performed with the HTBI primer set. TCRdb fed the multiplex PCR reads into MiXCR, producing one record per CDR3 protein. The sample has roughly 530,000 distinct CDR3 sequences; roughly a sixth are singletons. Input material: blood. The V call is TRBV3-1, the J call TRBJ1-1, with D maybe TRBD1 (5 bases). This TCR came from a woman aged 18-35 years with Graves' ophthalmopathy. The CDR3 DNA is TGTGCCAGCAGCTATGGGACGCGGACTGAAGCTTTCTTT. Amino acid sequence: CASSYGTRTEAFF.